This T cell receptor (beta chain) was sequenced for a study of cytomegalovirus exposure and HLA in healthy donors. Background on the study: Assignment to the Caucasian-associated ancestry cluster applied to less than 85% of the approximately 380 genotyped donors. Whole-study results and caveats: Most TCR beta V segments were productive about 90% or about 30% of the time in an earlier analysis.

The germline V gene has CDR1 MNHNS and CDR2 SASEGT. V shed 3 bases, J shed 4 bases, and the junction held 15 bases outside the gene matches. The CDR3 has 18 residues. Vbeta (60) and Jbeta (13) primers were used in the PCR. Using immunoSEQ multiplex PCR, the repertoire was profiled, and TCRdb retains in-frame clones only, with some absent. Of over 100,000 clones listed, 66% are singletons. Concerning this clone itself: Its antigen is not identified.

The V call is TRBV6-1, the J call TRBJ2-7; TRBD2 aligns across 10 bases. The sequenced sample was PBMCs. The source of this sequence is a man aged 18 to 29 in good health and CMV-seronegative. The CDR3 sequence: CASSDSGSSSGSSYEQYF. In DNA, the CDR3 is TGTGCCAGCAGTGATTCAGGGAGCTCTAGCGGGAGTTCGTACGAGCAGTACTTC.